This T cell receptor (beta chain) comes out of a study of blood T cell repertoires in COVID-19. The table came from immunoSEQ multiplex PCR; TCRdb's copy has only in-frame clones and leaves some out. The sample lists about 110,000 clones, 70% to 90% seen once, with about 4.8% in the top ten. V lost 2 bases and J lost 6; bases outside the gene matches: 10. The germline CDR1 and CDR2 sequences are SGHTS and YDEGEE. The CDR3 is 16 amino acids. The material sequenced was peripheral blood. The sequence came from a woman aged 45-65 years with acute or convalescent COVID-19. The chain employs TRBV5-8 and TRBJ2-1; 8 nucleotides match TRBD1. The CDR3 DNA follows: TGTGCCAGCAGCTTCCGCGGGACAGGCCTGCTCAATGAGCAGTTCTTC. Its translation: CASSFRGTGLLNEQFF.